This TCR beta chain was documented in a study of identifying expanded T cells in peripheral blood. In this sample, this clone turned up once. This table comes from immunoSEQ multiplex PCR, and its TCRdb copy is limited to in-frame clones, with some not included. The sample has some 75,000 clones, roughly nine tenths seen once. This CDR3 spans 15 amino acids. The germline V and J ends were trimmed by 4 bases and 8 bases, with 18 bases remaining between them. Germline V gives CDR1 LGHNA, CDR2 YSLEER. The clonotype was recovered from a person aged 18 to 69 in good health. The specimen was blood. V and J are TRBV4-3 and TRBJ2-1; D tentatively fits TRBD1 or TRBD2 (5 bases each). The CDR3 loop reads CASSPGLVPGHEQFF. The CDR3 nucleotides are TGCGCCAGCAGCCCCGGATTGGTACCGGGGCATGAGCAGTTCTTC.